This TCR beta chain stems from a study of cytomegalovirus exposure and HLA in healthy donors. V lost 7 bases and J lost 7, with 10 bases in between. The CDR3 is made up of 10 amino acids. CDR1 and CDR2 (germline): SQVTM, ANQGSEA. 13 Jbeta primers and 60 Vbeta primers were used for the PCR. TCRdb's table, derived via immunoSEQ multiplex PCR, lists solely in-frame clones and lacks some. The sample holds 150,000 to 200,000 clones; about 76% are singletons and the top ten take approximately 1.4%. Nominally healthy donors were sampled, though unrecorded immune exposures were likely. Sequencing input: PBMCs. V is TRBV29-1 and J is TRBJ2-5; D is unclear. The receptor comes from a woman between 45 and 65 years old in good health and CMV-seronegative. CDR3 residues: CSALFWTQYF. The CDR3 region has the DNA TGCAGCGCACTCTTTTGGACCCAGTACTTC.